This TCR beta chain was profiled in a study of blood T cell repertoires in COVID-19. CDR1 LGHDT and CDR2 YNNKEL come from the germline V gene (reference sequence). The germline V and J ends were trimmed by 1 base and 7 bases, with 16 bases remaining between them. This CDR3 spans 16 amino acids. Authors' processing steps: By means of reference gene primer amplification, nucleated cell counts were estimated. Sequenced by immunoSEQ multiplex PCR; TCRdb stores in-frame clones only, minus some. V and J calls and clone size follow that table, whereas D and trimming were derived from the DNA. The sample shows about 75,000 clones, roughly 89% of them seen only once.

This TCR derives from a woman aged 45-65 years with acute or convalescent COVID-19. The V gene is TRBV3-1 (or the pseudogene TRBV3-2), the J gene TRBJ1-4; possible D gene TRBD1, 6 bases. Sequences were obtained from peripheral blood. The CDR3 region has the DNA TGTGCCAGCAGCCAAGGGACAACAGGGTCTACTGAAAAACTGTTTTTT. Amino acids: CASSQGTTGSTEKLFF.